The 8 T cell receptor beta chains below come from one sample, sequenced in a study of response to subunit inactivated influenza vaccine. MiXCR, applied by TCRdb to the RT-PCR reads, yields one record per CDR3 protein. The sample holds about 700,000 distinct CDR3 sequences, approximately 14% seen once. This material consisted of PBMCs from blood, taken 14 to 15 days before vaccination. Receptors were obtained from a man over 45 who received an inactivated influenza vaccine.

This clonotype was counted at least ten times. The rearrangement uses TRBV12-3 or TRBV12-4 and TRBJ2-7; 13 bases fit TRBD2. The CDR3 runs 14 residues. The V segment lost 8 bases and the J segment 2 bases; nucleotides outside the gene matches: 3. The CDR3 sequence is CASRTSGSTYEQYF. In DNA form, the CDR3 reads TGTGCCAGCCGGACTAGCGGGAGCACCTACGAGCAGTACTTC.

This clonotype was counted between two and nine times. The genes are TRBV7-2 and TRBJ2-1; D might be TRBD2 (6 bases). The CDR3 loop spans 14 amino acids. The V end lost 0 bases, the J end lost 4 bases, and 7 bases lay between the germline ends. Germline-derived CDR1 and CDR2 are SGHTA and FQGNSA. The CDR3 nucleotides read TGTGCCAGCAGCTTAGCGGACTATTACAATGAGCAGTTCTTC. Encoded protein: CASSLADYYNEQFF.

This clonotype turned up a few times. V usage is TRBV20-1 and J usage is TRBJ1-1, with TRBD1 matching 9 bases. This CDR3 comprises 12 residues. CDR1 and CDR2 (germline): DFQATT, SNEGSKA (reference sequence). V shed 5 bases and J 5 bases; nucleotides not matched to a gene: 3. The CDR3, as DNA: TGCAGTGCTGGGACAGGGCAGACTGAAGCTTTCTTT. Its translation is CSAGTGQTEAFF.

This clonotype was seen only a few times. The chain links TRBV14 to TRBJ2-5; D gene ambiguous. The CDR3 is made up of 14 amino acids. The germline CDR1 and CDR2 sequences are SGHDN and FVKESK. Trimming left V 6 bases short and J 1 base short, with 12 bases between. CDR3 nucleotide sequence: TGTGCCAGCAGTCCTCTGAACGGCCAAGAGACCCAGTACTTC. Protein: CASSPLNGQETQYF.

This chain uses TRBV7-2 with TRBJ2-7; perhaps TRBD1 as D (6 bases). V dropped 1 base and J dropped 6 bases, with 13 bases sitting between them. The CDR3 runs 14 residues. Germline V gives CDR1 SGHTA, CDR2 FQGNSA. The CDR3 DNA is TGTGCCAGCAGCTTAGGAACAGGGATCTTCGAGCAGTACTTC. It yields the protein CASSLGTGIFEQYF. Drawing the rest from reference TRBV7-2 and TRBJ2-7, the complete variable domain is GAGVSQSPSNKVTEKGKDVELRCDPISGHTALYWYRQSLGQGLEFLIYFQGNSAPDKSGLPSDRFSAERTGGSVSTLTIQRTQQEDSAVYLCASSLGTGIFEQYFGPGTRLTVT.

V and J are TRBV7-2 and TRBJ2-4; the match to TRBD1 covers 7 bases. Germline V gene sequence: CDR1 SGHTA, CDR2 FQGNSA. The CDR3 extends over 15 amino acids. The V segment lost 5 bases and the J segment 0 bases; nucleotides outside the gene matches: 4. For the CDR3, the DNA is TGTGCCAGCAGCGAAAACAGGGGAGCCAAAAACATTCAGTACTTC. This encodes CASSENRGAKNIQYF. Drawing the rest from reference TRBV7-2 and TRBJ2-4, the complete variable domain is GAGVSQSPSNKVTEKGKDVELRCDPISGHTALYWYRQSLGQGLEFLIYFQGNSAPDKSGLPSDRFSAERTGGSVSTLTIQRTQQEDSAVYLCASSENRGAKNIQYFGAGTRLSVL.

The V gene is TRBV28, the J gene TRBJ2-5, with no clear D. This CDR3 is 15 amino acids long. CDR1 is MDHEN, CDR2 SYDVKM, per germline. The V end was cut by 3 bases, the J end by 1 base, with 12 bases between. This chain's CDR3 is CASSFLLDGQETQYF. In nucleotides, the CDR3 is TGTGCCAGCAGTTTTCTTTTGGACGGCCAAGAGACCCAGTACTTC.

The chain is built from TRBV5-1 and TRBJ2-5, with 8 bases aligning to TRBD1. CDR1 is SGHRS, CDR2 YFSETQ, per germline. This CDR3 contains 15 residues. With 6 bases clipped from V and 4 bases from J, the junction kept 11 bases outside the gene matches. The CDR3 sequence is CASNDRGQAGETQYF. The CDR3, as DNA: TGCGCCAGCAACGACCGGGGACAGGCGGGAGAGACCCAGTACTTC.